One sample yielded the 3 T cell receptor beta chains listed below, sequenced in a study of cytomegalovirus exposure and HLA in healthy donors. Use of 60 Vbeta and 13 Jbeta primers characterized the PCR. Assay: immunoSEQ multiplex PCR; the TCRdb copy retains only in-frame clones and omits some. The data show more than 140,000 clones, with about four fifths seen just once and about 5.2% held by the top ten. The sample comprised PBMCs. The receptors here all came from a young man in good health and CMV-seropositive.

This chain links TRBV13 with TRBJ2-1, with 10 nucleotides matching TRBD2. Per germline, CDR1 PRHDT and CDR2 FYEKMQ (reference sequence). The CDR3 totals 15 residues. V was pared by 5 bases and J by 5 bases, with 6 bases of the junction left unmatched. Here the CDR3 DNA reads TGTGCCAGCAGCCTCAAGCGGGAGGGCAACAATGAGCAGTTCTTC. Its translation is CASSLKREGNNEQFF.

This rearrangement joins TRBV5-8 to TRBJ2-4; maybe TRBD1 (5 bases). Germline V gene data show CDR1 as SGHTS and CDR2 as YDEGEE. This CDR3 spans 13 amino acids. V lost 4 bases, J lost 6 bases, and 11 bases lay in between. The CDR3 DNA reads TGTGCCAGCAGCCCGCAGGGTACAAACATTCAGTACTTC. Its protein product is CASSPQGTNIQYF. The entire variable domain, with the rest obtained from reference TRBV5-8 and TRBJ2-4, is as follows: EAGVTQSPTHLIKTRGQQATLRCSPISGHTSVYWYQQALGLGLQFLLWYDEGEERNRGNFPPRFSGRQFPNYSSELNVNALELEDSALYLCASSPQGTNIQYFGAGTRLSVL.

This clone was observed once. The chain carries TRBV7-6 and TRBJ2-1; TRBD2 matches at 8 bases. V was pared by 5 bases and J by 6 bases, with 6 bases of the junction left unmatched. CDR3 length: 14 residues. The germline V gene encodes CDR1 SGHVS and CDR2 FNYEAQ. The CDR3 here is CASSPYSGSNEQFF. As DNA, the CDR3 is TGTGCCAGCAGCCCATACAGCGGGAGCAATGAGCAGTTCTTC. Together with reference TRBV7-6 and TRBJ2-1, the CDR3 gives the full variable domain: GAGVSQSPRYKVTKRGQDVALRCDPISGHVSLYWYRQALGQGPEFLTYFNYEAQQDKSGLPNDRFSAERPEGSISTLTIQRTEQRDSAMYRCASSPYSGSNEQFFGPGTRLTVL.